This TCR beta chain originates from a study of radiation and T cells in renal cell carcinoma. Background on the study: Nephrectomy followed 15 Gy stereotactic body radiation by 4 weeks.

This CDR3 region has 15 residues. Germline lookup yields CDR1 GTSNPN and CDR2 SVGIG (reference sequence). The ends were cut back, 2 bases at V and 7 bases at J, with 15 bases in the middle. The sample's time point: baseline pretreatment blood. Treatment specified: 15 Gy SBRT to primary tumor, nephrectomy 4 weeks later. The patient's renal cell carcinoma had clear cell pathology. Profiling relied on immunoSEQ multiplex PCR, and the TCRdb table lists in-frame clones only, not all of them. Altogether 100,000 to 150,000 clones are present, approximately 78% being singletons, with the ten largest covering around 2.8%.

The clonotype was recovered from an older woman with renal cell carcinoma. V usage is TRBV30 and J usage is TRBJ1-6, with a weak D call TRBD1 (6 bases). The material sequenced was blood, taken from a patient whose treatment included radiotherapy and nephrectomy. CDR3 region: CAWSRGAVVNSPLHF. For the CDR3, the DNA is TGTGCCTGGAGTAGGGGGGCAGTCGTGAATTCACCCCTCCACTTT. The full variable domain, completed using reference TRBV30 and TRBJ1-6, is SQTIHQWPATLVQPVGSPLSLECTVEGTSNPNLYWYRQAAGRGLQLLFYSVGIGQISSEVPQNLSASRPQDRQFILSSKKLLLSDSGFYLCAWSRGAVVNSPLHFGNGTRLTVT.